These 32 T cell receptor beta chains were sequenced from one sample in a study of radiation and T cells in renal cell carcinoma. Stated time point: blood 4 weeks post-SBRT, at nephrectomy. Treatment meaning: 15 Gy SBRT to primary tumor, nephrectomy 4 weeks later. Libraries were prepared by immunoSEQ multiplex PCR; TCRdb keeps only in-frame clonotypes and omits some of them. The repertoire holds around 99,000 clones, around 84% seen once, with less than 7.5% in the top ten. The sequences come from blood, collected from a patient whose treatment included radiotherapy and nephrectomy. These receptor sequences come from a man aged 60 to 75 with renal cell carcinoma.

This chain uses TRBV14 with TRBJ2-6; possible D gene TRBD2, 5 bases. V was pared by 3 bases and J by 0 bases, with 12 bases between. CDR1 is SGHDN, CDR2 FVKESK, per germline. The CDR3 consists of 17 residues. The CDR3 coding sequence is TGTGCCAGCAGCCACTGGGAGACGTTCTCTGGGGCCAACGTCCTGACTTTC. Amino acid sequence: CASSHWETFSGANVLTF.

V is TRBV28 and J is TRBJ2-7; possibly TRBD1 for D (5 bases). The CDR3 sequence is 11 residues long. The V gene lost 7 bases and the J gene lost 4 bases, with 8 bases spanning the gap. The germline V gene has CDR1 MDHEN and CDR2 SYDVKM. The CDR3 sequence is CASTREYEQYF. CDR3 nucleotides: TGTGCCAGCACCAGGGAATACGAGCAGTACTTC.

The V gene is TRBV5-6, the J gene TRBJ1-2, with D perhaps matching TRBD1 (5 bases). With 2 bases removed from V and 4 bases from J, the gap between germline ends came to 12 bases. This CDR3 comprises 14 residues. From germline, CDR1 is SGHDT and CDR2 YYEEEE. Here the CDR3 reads CASSLRGIGYGYTF. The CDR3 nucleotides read TGTGCCAGCAGCTTAAGGGGTATAGGCTATGGCTACACCTTC.

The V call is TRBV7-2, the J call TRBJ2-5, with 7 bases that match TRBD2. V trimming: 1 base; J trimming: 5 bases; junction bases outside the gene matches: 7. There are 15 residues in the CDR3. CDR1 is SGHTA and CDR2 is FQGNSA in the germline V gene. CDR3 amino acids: CASSLESGIWETQYF. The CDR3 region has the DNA TGTGCCAGCAGCTTAGAAAGCGGGATTTGGGAGACCCAGTACTTC.

The CDR3 sequence: CASSAAQSYNEQFF. DNA of the CDR3: TGCGCCAGCAGTGCGGCCCAATCCTACAATGAGCAGTTCTTC. This chain joins TRBV10-1 and TRBJ2-1; no firm D call. The CDR3 has 14 amino acids. V lost 4 bases and J lost 1, with 8 bases in between. Germline V gives CDR1 WNHNN, CDR2 SYGVQD (reference sequence).

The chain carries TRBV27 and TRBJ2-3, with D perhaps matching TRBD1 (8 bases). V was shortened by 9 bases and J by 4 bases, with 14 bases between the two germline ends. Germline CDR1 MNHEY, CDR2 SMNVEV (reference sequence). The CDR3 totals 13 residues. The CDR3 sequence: CASGQGGADTQYF. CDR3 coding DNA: TGTGCCAGTGGACAGGGAGGGGCAGATACGCAGTATTTT.

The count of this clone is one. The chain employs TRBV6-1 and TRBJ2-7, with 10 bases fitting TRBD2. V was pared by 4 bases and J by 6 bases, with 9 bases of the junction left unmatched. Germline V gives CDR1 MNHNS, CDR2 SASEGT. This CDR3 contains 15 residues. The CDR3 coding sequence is TGTGCCAGCAGTGGGCTGGCTAGCGGGAGTGGCGAGCAGTACTTC. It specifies CASSGLASGSGEQYF.

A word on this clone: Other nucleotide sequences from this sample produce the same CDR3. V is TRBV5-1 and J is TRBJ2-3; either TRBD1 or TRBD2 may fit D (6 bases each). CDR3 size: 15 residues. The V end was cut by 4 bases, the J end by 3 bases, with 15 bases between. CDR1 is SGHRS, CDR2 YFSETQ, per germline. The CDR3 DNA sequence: TGCGCCAGCAGCCCACGAGGAGGGGGGACAGATACGCAGTATTTT. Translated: CASSPRGGGTDTQYF.

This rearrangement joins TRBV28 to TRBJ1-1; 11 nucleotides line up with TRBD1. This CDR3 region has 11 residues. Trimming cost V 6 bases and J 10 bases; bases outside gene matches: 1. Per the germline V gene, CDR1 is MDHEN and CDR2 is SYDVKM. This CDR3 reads CASRGTGGAFF. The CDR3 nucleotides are TGTGCCAGCAGGGGGACAGGGGGAGCTTTCTTT.

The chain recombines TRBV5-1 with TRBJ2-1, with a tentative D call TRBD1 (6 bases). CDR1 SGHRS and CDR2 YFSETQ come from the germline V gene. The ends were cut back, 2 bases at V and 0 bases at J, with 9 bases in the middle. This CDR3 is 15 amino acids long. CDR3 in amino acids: CASSFEDSSYNEQFF. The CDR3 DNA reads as TGCGCCAGCAGCTTCGAGGACAGCTCCTACAATGAGCAGTTCTTC.

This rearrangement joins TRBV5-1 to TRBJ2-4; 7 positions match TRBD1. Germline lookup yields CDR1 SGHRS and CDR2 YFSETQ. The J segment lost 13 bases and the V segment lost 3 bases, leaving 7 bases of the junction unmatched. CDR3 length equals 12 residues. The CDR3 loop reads CASSSEPGQQYF. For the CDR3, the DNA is TGCGCCAGCAGCTCTGAACCGGGACAGCAGTACTTC.

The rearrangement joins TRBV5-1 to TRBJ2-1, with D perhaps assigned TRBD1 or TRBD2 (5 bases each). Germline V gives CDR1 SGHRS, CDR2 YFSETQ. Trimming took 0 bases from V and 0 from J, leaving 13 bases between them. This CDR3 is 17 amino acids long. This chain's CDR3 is CASSLGTGRSSYNEQFF. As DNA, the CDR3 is TGCGCCAGCAGCTTGGGAACGGGACGGAGCTCCTACAATGAGCAGTTCTTC.

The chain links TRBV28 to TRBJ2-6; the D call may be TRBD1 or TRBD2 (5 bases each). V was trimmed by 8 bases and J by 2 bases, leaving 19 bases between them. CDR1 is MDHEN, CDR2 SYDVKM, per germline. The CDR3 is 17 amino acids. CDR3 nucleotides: TGTGCCAGCCGCCAAAGGGGAGCGAGTACTGGGGCCAACGTCCTGACTTTC. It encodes CASRQRGASTGANVLTF.

The CDR3 nucleotides read TGTGCCAGCACGCGGGACGGAATATACGAGCAGTACTTC. Encoded protein: CASTRDGIYEQYF. The chain employs TRBV6-1 and TRBJ2-7, with D perhaps TRBD2 (6 bases). CDR1 and CDR2 (germline): MNHNS, SASEGT. The V and J ends lost 7 bases and 4 bases respectively, with 14 bases between them. The length of the CDR3 is 13 residues.

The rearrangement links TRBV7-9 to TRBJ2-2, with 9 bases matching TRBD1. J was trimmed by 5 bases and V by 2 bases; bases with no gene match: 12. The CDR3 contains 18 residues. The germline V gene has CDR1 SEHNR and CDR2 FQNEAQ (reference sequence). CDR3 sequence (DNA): TGTGCCAGCAGCTTAACCCCCGTTTGGGACAGGGAAACCGGGGAGCTGTTTTTT. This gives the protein CASSLTPVWDRETGELFF.

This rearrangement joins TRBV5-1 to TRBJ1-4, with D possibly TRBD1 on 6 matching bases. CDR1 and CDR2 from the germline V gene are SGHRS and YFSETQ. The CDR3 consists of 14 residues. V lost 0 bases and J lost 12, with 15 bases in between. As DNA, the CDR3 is TGCGCCAGCAGCTTGGCCGTCACAGGGATGGAACTGTTTTTT. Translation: CASSLAVTGMELFF.

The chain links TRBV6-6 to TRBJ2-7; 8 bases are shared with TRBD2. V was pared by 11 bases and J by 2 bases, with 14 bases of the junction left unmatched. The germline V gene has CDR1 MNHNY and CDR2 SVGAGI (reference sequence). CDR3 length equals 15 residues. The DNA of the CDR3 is TGTGCCTCCCGACCGGGGGGGACTCCTCCCTACGAGCAGTACTTC. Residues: CASRPGGTPPYEQYF.

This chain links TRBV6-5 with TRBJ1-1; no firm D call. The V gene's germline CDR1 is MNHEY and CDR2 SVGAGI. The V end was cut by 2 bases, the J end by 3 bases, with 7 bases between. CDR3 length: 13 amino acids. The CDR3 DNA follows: TGTGCCAGCAGTTACAGGGCGGACACTGAAGCTTTCTTT. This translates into CASSYRADTEAFF.

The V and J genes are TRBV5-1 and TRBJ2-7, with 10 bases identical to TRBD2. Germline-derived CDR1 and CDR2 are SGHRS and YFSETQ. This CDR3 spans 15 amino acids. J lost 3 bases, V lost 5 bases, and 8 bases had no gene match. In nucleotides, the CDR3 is TGCGCCAGCAGTGCTACTAGCGGGAAGGGCTACGAGCAGTACTTC. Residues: CASSATSGKGYEQYF.

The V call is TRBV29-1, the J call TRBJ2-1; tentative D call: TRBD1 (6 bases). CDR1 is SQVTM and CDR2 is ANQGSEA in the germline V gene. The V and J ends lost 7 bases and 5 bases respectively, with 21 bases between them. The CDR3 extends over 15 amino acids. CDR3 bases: TGCAGCGGGCTCCGGGACACGGTATCAGACAATGAGCAGTTCTTC. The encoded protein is CSGLRDTVSDNEQFF.

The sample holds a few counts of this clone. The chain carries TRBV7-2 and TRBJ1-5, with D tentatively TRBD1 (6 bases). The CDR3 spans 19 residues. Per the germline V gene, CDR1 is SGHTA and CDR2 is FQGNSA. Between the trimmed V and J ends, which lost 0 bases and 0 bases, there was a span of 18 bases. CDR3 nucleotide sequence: TGTGCCAGCAGCTTAGCCGTCCAGGGGCCGCTATATAGCAATCAGCCCCAGCATTTT. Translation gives CASSLAVQGPLYSNQPQHF.

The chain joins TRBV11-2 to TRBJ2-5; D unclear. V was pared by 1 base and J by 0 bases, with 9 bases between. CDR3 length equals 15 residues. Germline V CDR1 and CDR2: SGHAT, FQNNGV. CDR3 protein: CASSLGASYQETQYF. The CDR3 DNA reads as TGTGCCAGCAGCTTAGGCGCGTCTTACCAAGAGACCCAGTACTTC. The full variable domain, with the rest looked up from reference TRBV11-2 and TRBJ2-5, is EAGVAQSPRYKIIEKRQSVAFWCNPISGHATLYWYQQILGQGPKLLIQFQNNGVVDDSQLPKDRFSAERLKGVDSTLKIQPAKLEDSAVYLCASSLGASYQETQYFGPGTRLLVL.

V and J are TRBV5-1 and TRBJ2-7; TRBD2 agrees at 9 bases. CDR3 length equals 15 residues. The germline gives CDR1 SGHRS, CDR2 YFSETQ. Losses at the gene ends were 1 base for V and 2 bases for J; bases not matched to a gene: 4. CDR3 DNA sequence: TGCGCCAGCAGCTTGTCCGGACTAGCGACCTACGAGCAGTACTTC. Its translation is CASSLSGLATYEQYF.

The CDR3 spells CASSLRTGATDTQYF. CDR3 sequence (DNA): TGTGCCAGCAGCTTACGGACAGGGGCCACAGATACGCAGTATTTT. The chain uses TRBV7-9 and TRBJ2-3; 9 bases agree with TRBD1. V shed 2 bases and J 2 bases; nucleotides not matched to a gene: 2. Per germline, CDR1 SEHNR and CDR2 FQNEAQ (reference sequence). The CDR3 runs 15 residues. The variable domain in full, with the rest retrieved from reference TRBV7-9 and TRBJ2-3, is DTGVSQNPRHKITKRGQNVTFRCDPISEHNRLYWYRQTLGQGPEFLTYFQNEAQLEKSRLLSDRFSAERPKGSFSTLEIQRTEQGDSAMYLCASSLRTGATDTQYFGPGTRLTVL.

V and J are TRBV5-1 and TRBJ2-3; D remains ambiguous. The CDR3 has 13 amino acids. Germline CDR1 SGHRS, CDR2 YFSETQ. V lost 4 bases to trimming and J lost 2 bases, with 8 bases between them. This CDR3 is CASSIKYTDTQYF. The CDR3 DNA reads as TGCGCCAGCAGCATAAAATACACAGATACGCAGTATTTT.

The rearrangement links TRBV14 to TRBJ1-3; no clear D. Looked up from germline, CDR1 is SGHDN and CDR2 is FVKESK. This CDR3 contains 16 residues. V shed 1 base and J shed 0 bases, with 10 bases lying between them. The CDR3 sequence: CASSQVVSTSGNTIYF. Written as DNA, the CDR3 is TGTGCCAGCAGCCAAGTCGTTAGTACCTCTGGAAACACCATATATTTT.

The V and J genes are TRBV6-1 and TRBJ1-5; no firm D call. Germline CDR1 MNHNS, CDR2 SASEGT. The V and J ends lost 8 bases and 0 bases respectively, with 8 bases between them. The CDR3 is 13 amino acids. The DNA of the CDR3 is TGTGCCAGCGTCGAGTTTAGCAATCAGCCCCAGCATTTT. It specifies CASVEFSNQPQHF.

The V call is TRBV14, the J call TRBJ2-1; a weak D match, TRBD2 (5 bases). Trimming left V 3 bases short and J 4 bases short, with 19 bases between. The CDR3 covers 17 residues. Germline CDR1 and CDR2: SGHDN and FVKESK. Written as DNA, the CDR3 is TGTGCCAGCAGCCATTCAAAGGACTCCCTCCCATACAATGAGCAGTTCTTC. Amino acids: CASSHSKDSLPYNEQFF. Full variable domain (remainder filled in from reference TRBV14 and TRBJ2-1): EAGVTQFPSHSVIEKGQTVTLRCDPISGHDNLYWYRRVMGKEIKFLLHFVKESKQDESGMPNNRFLAERTGGTYSTLKVQPAELEDSGVYFCASSHSKDSLPYNEQFFGPGTRLTVL.

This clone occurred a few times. The CDR3 DNA reads as TGCAGTGCTAACGCGGCGGACCGAGGGTACTTC. Its translation: CSANAADRGYF. The gene calls are TRBV20-1 and TRBJ2-7; D unclear. Germline V gene data show CDR1 as DFQATT and CDR2 as SNEGSKA (reference sequence). The CDR3 is 11 amino acids. Trimming shortened V by 4 bases and J by 12 bases, and 16 bases separated the two germline ends.

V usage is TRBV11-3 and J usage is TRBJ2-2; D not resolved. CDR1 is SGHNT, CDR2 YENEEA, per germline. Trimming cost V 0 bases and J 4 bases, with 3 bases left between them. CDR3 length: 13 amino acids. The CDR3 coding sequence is TGTGCCAGCAGCTTAGAGGTCACCGGGGAGCTGTTTTTT. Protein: CASSLEVTGELFF.

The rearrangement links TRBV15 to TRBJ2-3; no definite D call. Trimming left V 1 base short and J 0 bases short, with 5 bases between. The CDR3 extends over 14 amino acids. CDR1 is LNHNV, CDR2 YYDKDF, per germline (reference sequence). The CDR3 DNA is TGTGCCACCAGCAGAGGAGGCAGCACAGATACGCAGTATTTT. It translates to CATSRGGSTDTQYF.

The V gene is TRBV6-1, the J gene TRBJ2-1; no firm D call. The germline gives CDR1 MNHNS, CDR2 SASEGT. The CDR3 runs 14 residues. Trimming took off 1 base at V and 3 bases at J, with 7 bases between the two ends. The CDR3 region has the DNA TGTGCCAGCAGTGAAGGGCAGGACTACAATGAGCAGTTCTTC. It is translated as CASSEGQDYNEQFF.